This T cell receptor (beta chain) was identified in a study of OX40 agonist ivuxolimab in advanced cancers. With regard to this clone: Its cognate antigen is unknown.

TCRdb's copy holds only in-frame clones and misses some; the assay was immunoSEQ multiplex PCR. The data contain more than 90,000 clones, approximately 80% of them singletons. The CDR3 has 18 amino acids. V was cut by 5 bases and J by 4 bases, with 23 bases left in between. The germline CDR1 and CDR2 sequences are SEHNR and FQNEAQ (reference sequence). Cycle 7 day 1, cycle 4 day 1, and baseline were the timepoints at which blood was sampled. General study findings and limits: What antigens the expanded peripheral T cells recognized was never established.

The source is an adult with an advanced solid tumor such as melanoma, head and neck, liver or kidney cancer. The rearrangement uses TRBV7-9 and TRBJ1-4; D is uncertain. Material: CD4+ or CD8+ T cells sorted from blood, obtained in a trial of the OX40 agonist ivuxolimab. CDR3 in amino acids: CASSVTPGPGPNNEKLFF. The CDR3, as DNA: TGTGCCAGCAGCGTAACTCCGGGCCCCGGGCCAAATAATGAAAAACTGTTTTTT.